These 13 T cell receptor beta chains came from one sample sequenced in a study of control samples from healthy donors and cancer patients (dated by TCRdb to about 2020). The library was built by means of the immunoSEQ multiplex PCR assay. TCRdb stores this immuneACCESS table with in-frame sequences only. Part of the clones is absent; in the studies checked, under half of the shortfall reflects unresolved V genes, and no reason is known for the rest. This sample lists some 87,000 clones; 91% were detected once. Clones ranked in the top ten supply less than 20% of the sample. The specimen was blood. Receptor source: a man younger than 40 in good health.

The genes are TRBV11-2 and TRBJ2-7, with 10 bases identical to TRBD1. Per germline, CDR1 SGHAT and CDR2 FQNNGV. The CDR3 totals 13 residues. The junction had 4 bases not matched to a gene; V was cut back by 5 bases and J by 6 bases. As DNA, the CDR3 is TGTGCCAGCAGCCGGGACAGGGGATCCGAGCAGTACTTC. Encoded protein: CASSRDRGSEQYF. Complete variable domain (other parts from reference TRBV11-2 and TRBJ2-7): EAGVAQSPRYKIIEKRQSVAFWCNPISGHATLYWYQQILGQGPKLLIQFQNNGVVDDSQLPKDRFSAERLKGVDSTLKIQPAKLEDSAVYLCASSRDRGSEQYFGPGTRLTVT.

The CDR3 loop reads CASSLTQGNTEAFF. The DNA of the CDR3 is TGTGCCAGCAGCTTAACTCAGGGGAACACTGAAGCTTTCTTT. The chain combines TRBV7-3 with TRBJ1-1; possibly TRBD1 for D (5 bases). V dropped 0 bases and J dropped 1 base, with 6 bases sitting between them. Germline V lookup: CDR1 SGHTA, CDR2 FQGTGA. This CDR3 is 14 amino acids long.

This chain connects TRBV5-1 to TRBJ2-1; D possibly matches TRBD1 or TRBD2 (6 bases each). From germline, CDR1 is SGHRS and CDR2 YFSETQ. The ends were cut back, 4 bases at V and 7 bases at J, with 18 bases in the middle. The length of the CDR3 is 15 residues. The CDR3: CASSTPTGAGNEQFF. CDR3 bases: TGCGCCAGCAGCACCCCGACGGGGGCGGGTAATGAGCAGTTCTTC.

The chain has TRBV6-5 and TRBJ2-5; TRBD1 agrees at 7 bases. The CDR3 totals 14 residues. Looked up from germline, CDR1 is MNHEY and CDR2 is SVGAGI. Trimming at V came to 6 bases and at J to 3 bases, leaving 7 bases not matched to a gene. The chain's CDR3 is CASRSTGTEETQYF. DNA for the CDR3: TGTGCCAGCAGGAGTACCGGGACAGAAGAGACCCAGTACTTC.

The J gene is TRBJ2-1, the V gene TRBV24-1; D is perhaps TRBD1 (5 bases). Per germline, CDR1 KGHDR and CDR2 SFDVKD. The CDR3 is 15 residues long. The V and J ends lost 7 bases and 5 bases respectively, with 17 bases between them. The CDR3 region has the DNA TGTGCCACCAGCGTTTCGGACAACTCAAACAATGAGCAGTTCTTC. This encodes CATSVSDNSNNEQFF.

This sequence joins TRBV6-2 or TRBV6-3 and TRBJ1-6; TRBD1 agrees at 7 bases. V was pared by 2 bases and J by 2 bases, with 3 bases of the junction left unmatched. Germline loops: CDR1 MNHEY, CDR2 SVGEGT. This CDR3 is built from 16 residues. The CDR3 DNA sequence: TGTGCCAGCAGTTACGTCCAGGGGGCCTATAATTCACCCCTCCACTTT. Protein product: CASSYVQGAYNSPLHF.

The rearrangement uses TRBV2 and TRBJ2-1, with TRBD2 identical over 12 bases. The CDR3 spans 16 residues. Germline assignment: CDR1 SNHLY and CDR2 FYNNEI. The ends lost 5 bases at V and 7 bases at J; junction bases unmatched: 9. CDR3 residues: CASSRPLAGGPNEQFF. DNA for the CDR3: TGTGCCAGCAGTCGACCTCTAGCGGGGGGGCCTAATGAGCAGTTCTTC.

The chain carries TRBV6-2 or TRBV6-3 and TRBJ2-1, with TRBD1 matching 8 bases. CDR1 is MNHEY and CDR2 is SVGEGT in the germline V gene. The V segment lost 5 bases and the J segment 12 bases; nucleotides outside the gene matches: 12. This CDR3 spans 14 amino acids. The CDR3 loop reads CASSPGTGAPGQFF. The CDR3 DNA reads TGTGCCAGCAGTCCCGGGACAGGAGCCCCCGGGCAGTTCTTC.

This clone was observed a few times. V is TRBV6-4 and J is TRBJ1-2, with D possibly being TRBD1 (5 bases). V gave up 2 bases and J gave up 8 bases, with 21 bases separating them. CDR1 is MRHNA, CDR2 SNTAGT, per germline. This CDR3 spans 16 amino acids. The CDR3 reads CASSDTPQAPFEGYTF. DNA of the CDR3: TGTGCCAGCAGTGACACCCCACAGGCTCCCTTCGAAGGCTACACCTTC.

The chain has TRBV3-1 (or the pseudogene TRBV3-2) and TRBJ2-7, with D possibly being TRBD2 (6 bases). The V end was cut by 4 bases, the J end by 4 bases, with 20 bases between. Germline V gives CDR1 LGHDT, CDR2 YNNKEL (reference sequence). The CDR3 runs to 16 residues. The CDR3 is CASSPVAGHNSYEQYF. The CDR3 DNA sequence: TGTGCCAGCAGCCCCGTCGCGGGGCACAACTCTTACGAGCAGTACTTC.

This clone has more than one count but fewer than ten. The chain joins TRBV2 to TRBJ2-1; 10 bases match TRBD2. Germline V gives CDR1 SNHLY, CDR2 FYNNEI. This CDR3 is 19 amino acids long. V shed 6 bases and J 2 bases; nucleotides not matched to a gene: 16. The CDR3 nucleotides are TGTGCCAGCAGGGTTAGCGGGAGGAGGAATAAGTTCCCCTACAATGAGCAGTTCTTC. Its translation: CASRVSGRRNKFPYNEQFF.

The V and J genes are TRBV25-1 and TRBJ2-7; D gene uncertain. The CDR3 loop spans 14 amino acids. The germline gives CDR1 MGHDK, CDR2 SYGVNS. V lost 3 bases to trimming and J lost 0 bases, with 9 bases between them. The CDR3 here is CASSDSSRSYEQYF. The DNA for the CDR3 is TGTGCCAGCAGTGATAGTTCCCGCTCCTACGAGCAGTACTTC.

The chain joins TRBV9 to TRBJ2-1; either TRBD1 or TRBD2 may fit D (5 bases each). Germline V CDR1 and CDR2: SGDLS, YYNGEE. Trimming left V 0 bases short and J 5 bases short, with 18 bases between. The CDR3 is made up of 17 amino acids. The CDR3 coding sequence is TGTGCCAGCAGCGTAGTTCTCTACCCGGGGCCAAACAATGAGCAGTTCTTC. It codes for CASSVVLYPGPNNEQFF.